These T cell receptor beta chains were read from a single sample in a study of cytomegalovirus exposure and HLA in healthy donors. TCRdb's copy holds only in-frame clones and misses some; the assay was immunoSEQ multiplex PCR. Of tens of thousands of clones detected, roughly nine tenths appear once; the ten largest clones hold approximately 8.1%. The specimen sequenced was PBMCs. These receptors were collected from a woman between 18 and 29 years old in good health and CMV-seropositive. Both conserved end residues are part of each CDR3.

V gene	CDR3 protein
TRBV27	CASSLLGGVGDTQYF
TRBV2	CASSVFVNVLTF
TRBV11-1	CASRLGTANNSPLHF
TRBV2	CASSREYEQYF
TRBV12-5	CASGSPPISYNEQFF
TRBV6-1	CASKETGSGTDTQYF
TRBV29-1	CSVVNRGVGTEAFF
TRBV12-5	CASGSPPVGDTQYF
TRBV7-2	CASSTGQGGNTEAFF
TRBV28	CASRPVGGDNEQFF
TRBV5-1	CASSLVTTGELFF
TRBV28	CASSLAGYEQYF
TRBV5-1	CASSQGTAYGYTF
TRBV2	CASSAQGAAYNSPLHF
TRBV14	CASSLQGTDTQYF
TRBV11-2	CASSLNRDRVTGELFF
TRBV5-1	CASSPGDRVNTEAFF
TRBV19	CASSQDRITSYNSPLHF
TRBV6-5	CASSYRGGEQYF
TRBV6-6	CASSYRGGELFF
TRBV4-1	CASSQVRDRGQHTNEKLFF
TRBV2	CASSRDKANSPLHF
TRBV28	CASSLTGGNGYTF
TRBV5-1	CASSFGGDIPRETQYF
TRBV7-2	CASSLAGSGGGRHTQYF
TRBV6-5	CASSYTGQRNTEAFF
TRBV6-1	CASSDPGQGGNNSPLHF
TRBV11-2	CASSLNFRNTEAFF
TRBV5-1	CASSLGAAPSGYTF
TRBV2	CASSAEGGQPQHF
TRBV5-1	CASSLMWTGGSQETQYF